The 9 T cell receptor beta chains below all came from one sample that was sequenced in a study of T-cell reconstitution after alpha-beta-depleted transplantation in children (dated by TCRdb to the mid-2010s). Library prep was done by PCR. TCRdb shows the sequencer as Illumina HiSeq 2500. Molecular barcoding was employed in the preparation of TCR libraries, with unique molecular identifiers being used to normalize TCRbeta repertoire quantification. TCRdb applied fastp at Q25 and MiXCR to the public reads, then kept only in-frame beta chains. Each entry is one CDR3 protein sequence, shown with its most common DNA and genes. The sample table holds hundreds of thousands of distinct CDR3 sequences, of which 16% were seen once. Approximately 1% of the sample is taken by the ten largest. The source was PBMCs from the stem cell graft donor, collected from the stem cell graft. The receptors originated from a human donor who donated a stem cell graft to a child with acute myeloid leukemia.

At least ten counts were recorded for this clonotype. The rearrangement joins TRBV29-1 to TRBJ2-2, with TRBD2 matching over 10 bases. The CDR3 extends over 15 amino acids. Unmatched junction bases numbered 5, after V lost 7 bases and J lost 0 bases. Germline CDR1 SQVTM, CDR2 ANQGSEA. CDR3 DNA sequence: TGCAGCGGGACTAGCGGAAACGCGAACACCGGGGAGCTGTTTTTT. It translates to CSGTSGNANTGELFF.

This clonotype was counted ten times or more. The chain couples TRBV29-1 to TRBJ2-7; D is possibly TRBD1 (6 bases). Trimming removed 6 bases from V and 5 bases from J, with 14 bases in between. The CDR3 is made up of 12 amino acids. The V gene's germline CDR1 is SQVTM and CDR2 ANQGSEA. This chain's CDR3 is CSVDQGLDEQYF. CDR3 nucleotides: TGCAGCGTCGATCAGGGGTTAGACGAGCAGTACTTC.

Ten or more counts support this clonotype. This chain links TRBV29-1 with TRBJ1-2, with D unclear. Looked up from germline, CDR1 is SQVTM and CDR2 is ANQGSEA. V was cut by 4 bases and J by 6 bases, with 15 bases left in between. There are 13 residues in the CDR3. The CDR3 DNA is TGCAGCGTTGTAGGTCGGACCCCGGATGGCTACACCTTC. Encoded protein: CSVVGRTPDGYTF.

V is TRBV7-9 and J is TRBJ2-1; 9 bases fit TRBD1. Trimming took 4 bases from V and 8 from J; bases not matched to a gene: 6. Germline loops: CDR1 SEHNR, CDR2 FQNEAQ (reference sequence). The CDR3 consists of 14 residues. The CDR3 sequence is CASSSGQGNDEQFF. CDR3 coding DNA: TGTGCCAGCAGCTCGGGACAGGGTAACGATGAGCAGTTCTTC. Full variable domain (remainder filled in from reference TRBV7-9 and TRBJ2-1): DTGVSQNPRHKITKRGQNVTFRCDPISEHNRLYWYRQTLGQGPEFLTYFQNEAQLEKSRLLSDRFSAERPKGSFSTLEIQRTEQGDSAMYLCASSSGQGNDEQFFGPGTRLTVL.

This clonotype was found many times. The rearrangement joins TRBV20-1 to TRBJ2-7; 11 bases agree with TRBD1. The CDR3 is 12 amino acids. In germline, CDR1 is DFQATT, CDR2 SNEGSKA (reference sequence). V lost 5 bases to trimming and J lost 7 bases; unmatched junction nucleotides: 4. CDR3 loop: CSAPGQGDEQYF. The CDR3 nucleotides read TGCAGTGCTCCGGGACAGGGGGATGAGCAGTACTTC.

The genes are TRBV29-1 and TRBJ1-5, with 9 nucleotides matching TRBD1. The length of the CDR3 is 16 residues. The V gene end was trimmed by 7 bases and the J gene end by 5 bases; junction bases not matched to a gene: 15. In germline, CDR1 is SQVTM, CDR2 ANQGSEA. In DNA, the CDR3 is TGCAGCGCTCTTGACGCGGGACAGGGCTCATATCAGCCCCAGCATTTT. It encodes CSALDAGQGSYQPQHF.

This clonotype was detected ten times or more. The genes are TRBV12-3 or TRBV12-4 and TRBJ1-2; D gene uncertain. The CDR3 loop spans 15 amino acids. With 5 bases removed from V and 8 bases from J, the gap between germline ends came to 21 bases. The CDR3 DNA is TGTGCCAGCAGTGCTTCCAGCCACGCGGGAGGCGGCTACACCTTC. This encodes CASSASSHAGGGYTF.

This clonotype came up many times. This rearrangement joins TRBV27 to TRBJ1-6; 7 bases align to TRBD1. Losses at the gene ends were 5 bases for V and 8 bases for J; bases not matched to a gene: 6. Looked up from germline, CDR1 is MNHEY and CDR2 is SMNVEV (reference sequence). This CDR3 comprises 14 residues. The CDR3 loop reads CASSPGTEDSPLHF. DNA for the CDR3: TGTGCCAGCAGTCCCGGGACAGAGGATTCACCCCTCCACTTT.

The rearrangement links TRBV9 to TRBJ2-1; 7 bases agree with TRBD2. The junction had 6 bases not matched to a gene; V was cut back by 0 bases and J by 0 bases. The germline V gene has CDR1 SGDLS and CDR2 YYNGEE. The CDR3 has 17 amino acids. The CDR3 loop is CASSVELTGGSYNEQFF. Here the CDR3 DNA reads TGTGCCAGCAGCGTAGAACTAACGGGGGGCTCCTACAATGAGCAGTTCTTC.